This T cell receptor beta chain emerged from a study of T cell responses to AZD1222 COVID-19 vaccine. At the level of the study: Recipients boosted at about 4 weeks or about 12 weeks are pooled. Findings and caveats of the study: Donors skewed white British and female; clonal diversity was possibly underestimated. The peak T cell response came first, and repertoires were sampled only after it.

Note on this clone: Its specificity is unknown.

Sequencing was performed with immunoSEQ multiplex PCR; in TCRdb, only in-frame clones are kept and a portion is missing. The data show around 140,000 clones, 90% to 95% seen once. The CDR3 has 14 residues. The germline CDR1 and CDR2 sequences are KGHSH and LQKENI. Trimming took 2 bases from V and 6 from J, leaving 11 bases between them. V usage is TRBV18 and J usage is TRBJ1-5, with D hard to call. The sequence derives from an adult in good health. The material was peripheral blood, obtained on day 0 of AZD1222 vaccination. The CDR3: CASSPGLDGQPQHF. The CDR3 DNA sequence: TGTGCCAGCTCACCAGGTTTGGATGGTCAGCCCCAGCATTTT.